The 7 T cell receptor beta chains in this list originate from one sample, sequenced in a study. TCRdb called the 5' RACE reads again in MiXCR, with one record for every CDR3 protein. The sample has about 62,000 distinct CDR3 sequences, around 30% seen once. Sample: tumor-infiltrating naive CD4+ T cells sorted from the breast tumor. Subset indicated: naive CD4+ T cells, CD4+CD45RA+CD25-. All receptors derive from a female donor with breast cancer.

The rearrangement uses TRBV28 and TRBJ1-4, with 10 bases identical to TRBD1. From germline, CDR1 is MDHEN and CDR2 SYDVKM. V shed 6 bases and J 5 bases; nucleotides not matched to a gene: 6. The CDR3 runs 15 residues. CDR3: CASRPPDRGNEKLFF. The CDR3 DNA is TGTGCCAGCAGGCCTCCGGACAGGGGGAATGAAAAACTGTTTTTT.

The genes are TRBV29-1 and TRBJ2-3; D unresolved. The CDR3 has 12 residues. Trimming took off 6 bases at V and 2 bases at J, with 9 bases between the two ends. Germline values: CDR1 SQVTM, CDR2 ANQGSEA. CDR3 in amino acids: CSVTTVTDTQYF. In nucleotides, the CDR3 is TGCAGCGTGACCACCGTCACAGATACGCAGTATTTT.

The sample holds many counts of this clonotype. The chain links TRBV20-1 to TRBJ1-6; 9 bases are shared with TRBD1. This CDR3 comprises 14 residues. V was clipped by 3 bases and J by 7 bases; unmatched bases: 4. Germline CDR1 DFQATT, CDR2 SNEGSKA (reference sequence). The CDR3 region has the DNA TGCAGTGCTAGCGGACAGGGGAAAAATTCACCCCTCCACTTT. Translating it yields CSASGQGKNSPLHF.

This clonotype is classed as medium-sized. The rearrangement links TRBV9 to TRBJ2-1; D gene unclear. The V end lost 1 base, the J end lost 1 base, and 12 bases lay between the germline ends. CDR3 length: 16 residues. Germline loops: CDR1 SGDLS, CDR2 YYNGEE. This chain's CDR3 is CASSVSPNWSYNEQFF. The DNA of the CDR3 is TGTGCCAGCAGCGTAAGTCCAAACTGGTCCTACAATGAGCAGTTCTTC.

This chain links TRBV9 with TRBJ2-3; D is uncertain. The CDR3 runs to 13 residues. From germline, CDR1 is SGDLS and CDR2 YYNGEE. The ends were cut back, 0 bases at V and 8 bases at J, with 10 bases in the middle. The CDR3 reads CASSVEEVGTQYF. CDR3 sequence (DNA): TGTGCCAGCAGCGTAGAAGAGGTCGGTACGCAGTATTTT.

V usage is TRBV7-9 and J usage is TRBJ2-2; no reliable D call. The CDR3 contains 13 residues. The V gene's germline CDR1 is SEHNR and CDR2 FQNEAQ (reference sequence). Trimming stripped 4 bases from V and 5 bases from J, with 8 bases between. CDR3 nucleotide sequence: TGTGCCAGCAGCTCCCTACAAACCGGGGAGCTGTTTTTT. As protein: CASSSLQTGELFF.

This clonotype came up many times. The CDR3 here is CASSQGGTYNSPLHF. In nucleotides, the CDR3 is TGCGCCAGCAGCCAAGGGGGGACCTATAATTCACCCCTCCACTTT. V usage is TRBV4-1 and J usage is TRBJ1-6; D perhaps matches TRBD1 (5 bases). The CDR3 loop spans 15 amino acids. Germline V gene sequence: CDR1 MGHRA, CDR2 YSYEKL. The V end lost 1 base, the J end lost 2 bases, and 6 bases lay between the germline ends.